This T cell receptor beta chain was retrieved from a study of blood T cell repertoires in COVID-19. Across the study: Whether acute or convalescent, the COVID-19 samples came from the United States, Italy and Spain.

TCRdb keeps only in-frame clones here, not all; method: immunoSEQ multiplex PCR. The sample lists roughly 260,000 clones; about 87% were seen once. V was pared by 7 bases and J by 5 bases, with 11 bases between. Germline CDR1 is LNHDA and CDR2 is SQIVND (reference sequence). The CDR3 is 12 residues long. Sequencing was carried out using peripheral blood. The chain employs TRBV19 and TRBJ1-1, with D perhaps TRBD1 (5 bases). This receptor was taken from a man aged 60-69 years who had recovered from COVID-19. CDR3 region: CASTPGWTEAFF. CDR3 coding DNA: TGTGCCAGTACGCCAGGGTGGACTGAAGCTTTCTTT.